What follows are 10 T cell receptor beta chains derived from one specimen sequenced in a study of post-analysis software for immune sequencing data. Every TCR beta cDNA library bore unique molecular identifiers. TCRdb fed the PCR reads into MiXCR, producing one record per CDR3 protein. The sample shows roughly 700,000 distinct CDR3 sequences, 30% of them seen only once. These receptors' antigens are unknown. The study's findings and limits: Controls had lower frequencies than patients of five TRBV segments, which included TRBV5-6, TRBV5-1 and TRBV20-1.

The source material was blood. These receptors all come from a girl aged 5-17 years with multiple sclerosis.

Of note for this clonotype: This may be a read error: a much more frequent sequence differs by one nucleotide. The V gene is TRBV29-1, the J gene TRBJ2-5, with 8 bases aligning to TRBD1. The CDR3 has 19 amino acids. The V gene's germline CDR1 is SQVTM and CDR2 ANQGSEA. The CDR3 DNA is TGCAACGTTGAAGATCAGGAGAAGGGGCAGGGGGCATTCGGAGAGACCCAGTACTTC. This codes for CNVEDQEKGQGAFGETQYF.

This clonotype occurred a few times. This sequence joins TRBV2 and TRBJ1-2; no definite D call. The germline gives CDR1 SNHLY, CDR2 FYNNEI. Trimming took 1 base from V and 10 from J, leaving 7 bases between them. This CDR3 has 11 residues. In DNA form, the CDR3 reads TGTGCCAGCAGTGAAGAGACGATCTACACCTTC. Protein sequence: CASSEETIYTF.

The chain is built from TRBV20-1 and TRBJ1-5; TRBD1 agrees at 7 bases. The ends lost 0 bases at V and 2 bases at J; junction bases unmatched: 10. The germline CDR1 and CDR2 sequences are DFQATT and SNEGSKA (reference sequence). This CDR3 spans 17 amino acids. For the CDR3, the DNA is TGCAGTGCTAGAGATAGACAGGGTGGACGGGGCAATCAGCCCCAGCATTTT. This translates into CSARDRQGGRGNQPQHF.

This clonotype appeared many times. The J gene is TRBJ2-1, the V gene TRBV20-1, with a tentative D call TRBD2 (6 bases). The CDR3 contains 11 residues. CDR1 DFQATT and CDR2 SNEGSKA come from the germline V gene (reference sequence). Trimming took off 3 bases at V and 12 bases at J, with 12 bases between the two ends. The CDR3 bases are TGCAGTGCTAGTGGCGGGACGCCGCAGTTCTTC. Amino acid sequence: CSASGGTPQFF.

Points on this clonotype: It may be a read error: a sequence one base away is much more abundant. CDR3 nucleotides: TGCAACGTTGCCCCACAGGGGATATTAGAGACCCAGTACTTC. Translating it yields CNVAPQGILETQYF. This chain uses TRBV29-1 with TRBJ2-5, with 7 bases identical to TRBD1. The germline gives CDR1 SQVTM, CDR2 ANQGSEA. The CDR3 is made up of 14 amino acids.

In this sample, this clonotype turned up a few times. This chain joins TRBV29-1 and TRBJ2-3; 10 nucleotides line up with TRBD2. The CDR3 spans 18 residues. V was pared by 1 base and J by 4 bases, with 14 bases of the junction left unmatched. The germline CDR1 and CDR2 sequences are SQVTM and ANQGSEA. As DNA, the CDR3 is TGCAGCGTTGAAGGGGTCCCGGAGCTAGCGGGAGCCCCAGATACGCAGTATTTT. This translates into CSVEGVPELAGAPDTQYF.

The CDR3 is CASSQGAGLAGTNTGELFF. CDR3 nucleotide sequence: TGCGCCAGCAGCCAAGGTGCCGGACTAGCGGGTACGAACACCGGGGAGCTGTTTTTT. The rearrangement uses TRBV4-3 and TRBJ2-2; TRBD2 agrees at 11 bases. The trim removed 1 base at V and 0 bases at J, leaving 7 bases unmatched. This CDR3 spans 19 amino acids. The germline gives CDR1 LGHNA, CDR2 YSLEER.

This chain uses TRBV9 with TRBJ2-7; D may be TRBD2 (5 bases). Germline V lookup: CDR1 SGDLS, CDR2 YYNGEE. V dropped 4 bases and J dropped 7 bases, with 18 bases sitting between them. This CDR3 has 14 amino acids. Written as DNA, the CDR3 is TGTGCCAGCAGCCCAACAATGGTGCCGGGGGAGCAGTACTTC. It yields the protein CASSPTMVPGEQYF.

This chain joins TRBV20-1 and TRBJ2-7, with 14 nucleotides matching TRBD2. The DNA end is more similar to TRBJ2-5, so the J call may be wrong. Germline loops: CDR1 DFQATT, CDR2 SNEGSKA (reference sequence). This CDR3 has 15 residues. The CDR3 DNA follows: TGCAGTGCTAGACGACTAGCGGGGGGGCGGGAGACCCAGTACTTC. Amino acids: CSARRLAGGRETQYF.

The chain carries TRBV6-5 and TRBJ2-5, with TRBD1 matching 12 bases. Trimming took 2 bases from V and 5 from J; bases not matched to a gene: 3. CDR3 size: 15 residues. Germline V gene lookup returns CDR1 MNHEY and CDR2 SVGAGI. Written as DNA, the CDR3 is TGTGCCAGCAGTTACGGGACAGGGGGCGGGGAGACCCAGTACTTC. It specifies CASSYGTGGGETQYF.